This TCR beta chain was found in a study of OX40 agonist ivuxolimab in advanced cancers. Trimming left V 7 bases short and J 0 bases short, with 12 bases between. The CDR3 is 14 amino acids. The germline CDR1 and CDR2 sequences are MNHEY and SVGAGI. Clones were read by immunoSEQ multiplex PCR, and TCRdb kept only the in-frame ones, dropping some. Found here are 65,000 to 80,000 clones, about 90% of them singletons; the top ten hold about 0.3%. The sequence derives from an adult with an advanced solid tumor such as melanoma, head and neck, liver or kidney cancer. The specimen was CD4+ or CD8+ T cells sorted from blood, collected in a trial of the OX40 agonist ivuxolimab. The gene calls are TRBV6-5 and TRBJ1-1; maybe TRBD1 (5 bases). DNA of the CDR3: TGTGCCAGCAAACGGGACCGCATGAACACTGAAGCTTTCTTT. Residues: CASKRDRMNTEAFF.